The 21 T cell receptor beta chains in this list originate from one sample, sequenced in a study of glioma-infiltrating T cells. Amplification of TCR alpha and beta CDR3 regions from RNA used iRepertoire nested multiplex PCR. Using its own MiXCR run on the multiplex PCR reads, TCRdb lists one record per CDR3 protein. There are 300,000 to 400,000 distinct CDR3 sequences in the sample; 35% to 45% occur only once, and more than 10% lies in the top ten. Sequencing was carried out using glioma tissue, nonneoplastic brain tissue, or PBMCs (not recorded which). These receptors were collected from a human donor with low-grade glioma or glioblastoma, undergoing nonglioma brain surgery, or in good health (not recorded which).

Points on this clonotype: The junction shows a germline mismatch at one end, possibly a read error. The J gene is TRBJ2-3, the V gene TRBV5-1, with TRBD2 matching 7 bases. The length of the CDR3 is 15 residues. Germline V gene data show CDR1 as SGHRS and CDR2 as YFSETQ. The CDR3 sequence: CASSLEPAGIDTQYF. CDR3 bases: TGCGCCAGCAGCTTGGAGCCAGCGGGAATAGATACGCAGTATTTC.

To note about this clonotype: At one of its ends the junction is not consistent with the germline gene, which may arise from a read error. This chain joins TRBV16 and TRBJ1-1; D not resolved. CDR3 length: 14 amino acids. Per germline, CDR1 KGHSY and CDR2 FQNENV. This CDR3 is CASIQAPGNTEAFF. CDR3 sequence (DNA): TGTGCCAGCATCCAAGCCCCTGGGAACACTGAAGCTTTCTTT. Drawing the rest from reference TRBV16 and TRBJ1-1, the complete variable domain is GEEVAQTPKHLVRGEGQKAKLYCAPIKGHSYVFWYQQVLKNEFKFLISFQNENVFDETGMPKERFSAKCLPNSPCSLEIQATKLEDSAVYFCASIQAPGNTEAFFGQGTRLTVV.

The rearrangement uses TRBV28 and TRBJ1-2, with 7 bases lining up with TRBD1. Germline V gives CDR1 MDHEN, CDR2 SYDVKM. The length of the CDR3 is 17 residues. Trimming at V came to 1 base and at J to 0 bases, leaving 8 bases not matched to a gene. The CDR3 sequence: CASSLSSGTATNYGYTF. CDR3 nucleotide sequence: TGTGCCAGCAGTTTATCCTCTGGGACAGCAACTAACTATGGCTACACCTTC.

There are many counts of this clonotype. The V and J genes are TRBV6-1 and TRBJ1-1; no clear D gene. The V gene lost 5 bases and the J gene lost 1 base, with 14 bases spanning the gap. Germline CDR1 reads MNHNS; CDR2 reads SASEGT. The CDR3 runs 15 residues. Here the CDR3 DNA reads TGTGCCAGCAGTTACGGTCCAGACTCGAACACTGAAGCTTTCTTT. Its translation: CASSYGPDSNTEAFF.

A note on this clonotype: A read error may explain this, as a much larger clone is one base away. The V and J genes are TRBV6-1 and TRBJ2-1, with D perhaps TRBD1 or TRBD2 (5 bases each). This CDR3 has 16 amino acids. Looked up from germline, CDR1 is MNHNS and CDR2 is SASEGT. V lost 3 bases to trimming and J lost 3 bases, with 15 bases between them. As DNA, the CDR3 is TGTGCCAGCAGTGAGGGGGTGGCGTATATCTACAATGAGCAGTTCTTC. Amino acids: CASSEGVAYIYNEQFF.

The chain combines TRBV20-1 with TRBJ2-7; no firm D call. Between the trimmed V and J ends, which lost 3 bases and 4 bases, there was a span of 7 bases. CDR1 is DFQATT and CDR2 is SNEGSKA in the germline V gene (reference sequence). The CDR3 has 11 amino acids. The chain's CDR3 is CSASEQYEQYF. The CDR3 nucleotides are TGCAGTGCTAGTGAGCAGTACGAGCAGTACTTC.

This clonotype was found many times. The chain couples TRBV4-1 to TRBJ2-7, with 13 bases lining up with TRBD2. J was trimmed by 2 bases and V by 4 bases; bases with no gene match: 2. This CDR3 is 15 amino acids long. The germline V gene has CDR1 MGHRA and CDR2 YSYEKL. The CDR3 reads CASSRGTSGTYEQYF. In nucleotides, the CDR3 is TGCGCCAGCAGCCGAGGGACTAGCGGGACCTACGAGCAGTACTTC.

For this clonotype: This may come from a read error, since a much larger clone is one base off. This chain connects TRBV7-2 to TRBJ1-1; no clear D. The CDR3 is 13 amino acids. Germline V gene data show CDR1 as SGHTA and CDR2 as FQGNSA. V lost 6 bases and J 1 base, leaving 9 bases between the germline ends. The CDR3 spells CASSHVRNTEAFF. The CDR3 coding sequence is TGTGCCAGCAGTCATGTGAGGAACACTGAAGCTTTCTTT.

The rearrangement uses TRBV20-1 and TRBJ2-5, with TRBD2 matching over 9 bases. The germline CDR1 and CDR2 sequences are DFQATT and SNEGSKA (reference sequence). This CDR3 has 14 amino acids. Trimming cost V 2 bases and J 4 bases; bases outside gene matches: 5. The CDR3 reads CSARISGRGETQYF. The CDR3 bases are TGCAGTGCTAGAATTAGCGGGAGAGGAGAGACCCAGTACTTC.

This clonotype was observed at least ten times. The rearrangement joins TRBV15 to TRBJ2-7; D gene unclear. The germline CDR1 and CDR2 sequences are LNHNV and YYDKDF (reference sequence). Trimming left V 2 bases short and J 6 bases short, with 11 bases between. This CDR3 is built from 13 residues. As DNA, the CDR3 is TGTGCCACCAGCAGACAGTCTTTGGGCGAGCAGTACTTC. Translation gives CATSRQSLGEQYF.

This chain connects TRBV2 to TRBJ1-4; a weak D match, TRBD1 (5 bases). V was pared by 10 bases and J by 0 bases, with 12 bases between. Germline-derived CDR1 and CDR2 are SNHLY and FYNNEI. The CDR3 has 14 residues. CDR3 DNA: TGTGCCACCGTGACAGATGCAACTAATGAAAAACTGTTTTTT. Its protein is CATVTDATNEKLFF.

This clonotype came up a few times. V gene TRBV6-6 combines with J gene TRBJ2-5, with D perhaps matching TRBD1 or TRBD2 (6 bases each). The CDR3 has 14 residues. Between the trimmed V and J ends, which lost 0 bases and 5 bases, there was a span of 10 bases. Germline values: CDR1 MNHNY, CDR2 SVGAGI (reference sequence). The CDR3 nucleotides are TGTGCCAGCAGTTACTCATCGGGGGCGGAGACCCAGTACTTC. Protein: CASSYSSGAETQYF.

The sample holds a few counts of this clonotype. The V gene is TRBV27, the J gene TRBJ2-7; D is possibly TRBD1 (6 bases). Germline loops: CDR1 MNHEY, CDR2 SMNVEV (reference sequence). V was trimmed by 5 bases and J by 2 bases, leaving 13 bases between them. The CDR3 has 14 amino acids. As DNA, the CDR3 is TGTGCCAGCAGTCCCCGGAGGACAGCCTACGAGCAGTACTTC. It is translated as CASSPRRTAYEQYF.

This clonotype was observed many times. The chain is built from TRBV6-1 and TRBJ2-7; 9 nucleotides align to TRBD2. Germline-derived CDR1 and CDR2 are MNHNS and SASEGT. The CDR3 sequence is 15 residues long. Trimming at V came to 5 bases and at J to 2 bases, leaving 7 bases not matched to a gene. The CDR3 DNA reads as TGTGCCAGCAGTCAGCTAGCGGGACCCACCTACGAGCAGTACTTC. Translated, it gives CASSQLAGPTYEQYF.

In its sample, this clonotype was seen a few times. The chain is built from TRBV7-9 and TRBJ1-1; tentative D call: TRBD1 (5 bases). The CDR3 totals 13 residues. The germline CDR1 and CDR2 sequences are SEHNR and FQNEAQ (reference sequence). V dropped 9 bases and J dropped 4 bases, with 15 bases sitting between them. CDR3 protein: CASSRQSSTEAFF. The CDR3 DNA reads TGTGCCAGTAGCCGACAGAGTAGCACTGAAGCTTTCTTT.

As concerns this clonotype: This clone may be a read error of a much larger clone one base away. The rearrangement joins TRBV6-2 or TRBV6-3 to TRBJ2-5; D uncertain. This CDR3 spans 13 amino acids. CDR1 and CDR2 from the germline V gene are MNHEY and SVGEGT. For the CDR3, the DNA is TGTGCCAGCACCTTGCGAGGTCAAGAGACCAAGTACTTC. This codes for CASTLRGQETKYF.

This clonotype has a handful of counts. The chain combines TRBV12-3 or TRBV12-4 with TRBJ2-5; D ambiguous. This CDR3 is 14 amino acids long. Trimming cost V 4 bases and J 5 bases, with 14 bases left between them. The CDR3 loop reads CASSSRGLLETQYF. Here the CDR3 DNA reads TGTGCCAGCAGTTCCCGAGGTTTGTTGGAGACCCAGTACTTC.

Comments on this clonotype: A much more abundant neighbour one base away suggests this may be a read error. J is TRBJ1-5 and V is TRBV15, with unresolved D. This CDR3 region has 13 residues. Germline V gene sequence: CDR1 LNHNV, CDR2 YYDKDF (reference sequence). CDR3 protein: CATSKSFNEPQHF. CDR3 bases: TGTGCCACCAGCAAATCTTTCAATGAGCCCCAGCATTTT.

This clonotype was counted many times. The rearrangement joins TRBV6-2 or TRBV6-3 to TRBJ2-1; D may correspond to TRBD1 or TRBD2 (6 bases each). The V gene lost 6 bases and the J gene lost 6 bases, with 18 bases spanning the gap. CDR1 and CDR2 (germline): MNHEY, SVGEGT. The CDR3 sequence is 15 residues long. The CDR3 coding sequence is TGTGCCAGCAGGCTCGTGGGGGGCGTAGGCAATGAGCAGTTCTTC. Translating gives CASRLVGGVGNEQFF.

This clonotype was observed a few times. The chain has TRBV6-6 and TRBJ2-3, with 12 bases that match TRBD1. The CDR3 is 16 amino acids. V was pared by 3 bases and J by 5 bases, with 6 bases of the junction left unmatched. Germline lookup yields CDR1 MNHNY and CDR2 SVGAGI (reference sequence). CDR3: CASSYPGQGAKDTQYF. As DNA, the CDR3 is TGTGCCAGCAGTTATCCGGGACAGGGGGCTAAAGATACGCAGTATTTT.

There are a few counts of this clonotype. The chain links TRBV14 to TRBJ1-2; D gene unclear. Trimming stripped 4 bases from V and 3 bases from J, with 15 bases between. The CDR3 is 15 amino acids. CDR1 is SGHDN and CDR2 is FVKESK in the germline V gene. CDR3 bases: TGTGCCAGCAGCCGCAGACACCTAGATTACTATGGCTACACCTTC. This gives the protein CASSRRHLDYYGYTF.